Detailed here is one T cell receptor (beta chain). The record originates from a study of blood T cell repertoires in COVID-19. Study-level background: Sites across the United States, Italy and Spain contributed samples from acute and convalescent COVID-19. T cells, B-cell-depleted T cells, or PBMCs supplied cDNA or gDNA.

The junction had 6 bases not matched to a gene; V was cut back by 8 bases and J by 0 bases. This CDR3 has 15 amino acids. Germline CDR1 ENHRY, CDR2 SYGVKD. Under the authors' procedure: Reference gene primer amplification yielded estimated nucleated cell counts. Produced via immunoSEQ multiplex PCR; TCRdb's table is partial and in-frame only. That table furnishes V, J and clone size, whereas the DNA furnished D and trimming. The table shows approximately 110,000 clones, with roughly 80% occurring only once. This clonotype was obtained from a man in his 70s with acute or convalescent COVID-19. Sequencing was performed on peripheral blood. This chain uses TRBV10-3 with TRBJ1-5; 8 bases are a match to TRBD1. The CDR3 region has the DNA TGTGCCATCCAAAAGGACAGGGCTAGCAATCAGCCCCAGCATTTT. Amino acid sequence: CAIQKDRASNQPQHF.